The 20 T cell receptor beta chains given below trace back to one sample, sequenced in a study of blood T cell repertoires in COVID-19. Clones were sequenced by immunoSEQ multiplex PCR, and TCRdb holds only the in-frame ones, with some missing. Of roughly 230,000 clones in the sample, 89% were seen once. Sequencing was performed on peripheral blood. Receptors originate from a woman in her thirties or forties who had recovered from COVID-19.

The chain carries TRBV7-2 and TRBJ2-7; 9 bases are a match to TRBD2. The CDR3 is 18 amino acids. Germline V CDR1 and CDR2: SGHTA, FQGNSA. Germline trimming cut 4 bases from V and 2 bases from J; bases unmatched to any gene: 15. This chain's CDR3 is CASSSLTVGGGEPYEQYF. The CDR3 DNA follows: TGTGCCAGCAGCTCTCTTACGGTTGGCGGGGGGGAACCCTACGAGCAGTACTTC.

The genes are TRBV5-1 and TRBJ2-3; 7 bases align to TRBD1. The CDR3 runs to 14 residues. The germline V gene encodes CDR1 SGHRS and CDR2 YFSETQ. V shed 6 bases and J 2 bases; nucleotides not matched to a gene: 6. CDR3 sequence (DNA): TGCGCCAGCAAACGGCAGGGGGTCACAGATACGCAGTATTTT. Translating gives CASKRQGVTDTQYF.

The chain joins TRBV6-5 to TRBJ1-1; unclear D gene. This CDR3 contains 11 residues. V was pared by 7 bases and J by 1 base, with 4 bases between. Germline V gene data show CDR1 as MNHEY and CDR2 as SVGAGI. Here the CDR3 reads CASNKNTEAFF. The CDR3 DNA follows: TGTGCCAGCAATAAGAACACTGAAGCTTTCTTT.

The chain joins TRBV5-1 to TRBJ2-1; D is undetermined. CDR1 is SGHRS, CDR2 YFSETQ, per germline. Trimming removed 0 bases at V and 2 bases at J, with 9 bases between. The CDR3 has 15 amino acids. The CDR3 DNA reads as TGCGCCAGCAGCTTGGTGGCCGGAGCCTACAATGAGCAGTTCTTC. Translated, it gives CASSLVAGAYNEQFF.

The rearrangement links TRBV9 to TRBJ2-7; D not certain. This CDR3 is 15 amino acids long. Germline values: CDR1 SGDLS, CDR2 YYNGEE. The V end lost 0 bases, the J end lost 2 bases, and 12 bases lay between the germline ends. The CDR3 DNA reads TGTGCCAGCAGCGTAGGGGCAGACCTCACCTACGAGCAGTACTTC. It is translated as CASSVGADLTYEQYF.

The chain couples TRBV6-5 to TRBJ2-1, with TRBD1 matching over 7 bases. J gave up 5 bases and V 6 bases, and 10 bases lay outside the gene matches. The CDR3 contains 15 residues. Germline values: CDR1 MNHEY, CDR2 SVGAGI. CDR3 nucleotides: TGTGCCAGCAGGAACCGGGACAGCTTACACAATGAGCAGTTCTTC. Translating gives CASRNRDSLHNEQFF.

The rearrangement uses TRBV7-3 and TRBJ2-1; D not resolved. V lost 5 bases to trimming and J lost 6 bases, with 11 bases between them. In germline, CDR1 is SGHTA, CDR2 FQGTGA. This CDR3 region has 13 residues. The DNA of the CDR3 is TGTGCCAGCAGCCCCTATCTTAGCAATGAGCAGTTCTTC. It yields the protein CASSPYLSNEQFF.

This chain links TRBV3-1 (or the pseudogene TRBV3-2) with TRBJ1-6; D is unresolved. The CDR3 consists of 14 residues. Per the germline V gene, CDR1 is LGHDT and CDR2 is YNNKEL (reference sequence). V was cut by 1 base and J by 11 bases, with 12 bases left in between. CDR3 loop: CASSQASHCPPLHF. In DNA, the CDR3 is TGTGCCAGCAGCCAAGCTTCTCACTGCCCACCCCTCCACTTT.

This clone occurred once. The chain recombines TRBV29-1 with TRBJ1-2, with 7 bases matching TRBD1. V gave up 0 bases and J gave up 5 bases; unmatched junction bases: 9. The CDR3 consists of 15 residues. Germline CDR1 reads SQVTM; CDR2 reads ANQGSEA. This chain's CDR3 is CSVEDGTAVRYGYTF. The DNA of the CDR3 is TGCAGCGTTGAAGATGGGACAGCGGTTAGGTATGGCTACACCTTC. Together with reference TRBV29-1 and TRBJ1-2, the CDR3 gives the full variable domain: SAVISQKPSRDICQRGTSLTIQCQVDSQVTMMFWYRQQPGQSLTLIATANQGSEATYESGFVIDKFPISRPNLTFSTLTVSNMSPEDSSIYLCSVEDGTAVRYGYTFGSGTRLTVV.

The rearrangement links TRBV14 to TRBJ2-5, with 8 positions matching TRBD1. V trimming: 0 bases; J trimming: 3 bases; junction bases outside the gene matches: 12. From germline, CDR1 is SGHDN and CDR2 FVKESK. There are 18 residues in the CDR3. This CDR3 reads CASSQEGLGQGAKETQYF. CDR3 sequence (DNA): TGTGCCAGCAGCCAAGAAGGGTTGGGTCAGGGGGCCAAAGAGACCCAGTACTTC.

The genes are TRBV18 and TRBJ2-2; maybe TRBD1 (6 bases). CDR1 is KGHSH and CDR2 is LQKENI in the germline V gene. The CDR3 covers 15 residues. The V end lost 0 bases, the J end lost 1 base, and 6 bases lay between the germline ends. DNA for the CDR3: TGTGCCAGCTCACCACCACAGGGGAACACCGGGGAGCTGTTTTTT. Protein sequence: CASSPPQGNTGELFF.

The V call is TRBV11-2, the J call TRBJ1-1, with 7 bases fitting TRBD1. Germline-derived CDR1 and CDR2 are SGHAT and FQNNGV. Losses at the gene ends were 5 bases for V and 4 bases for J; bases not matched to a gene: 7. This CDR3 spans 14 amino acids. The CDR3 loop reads CASSKPGTATEAFF. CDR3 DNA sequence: TGTGCCAGCAGCAAACCCGGGACAGCCACTGAAGCTTTCTTT.

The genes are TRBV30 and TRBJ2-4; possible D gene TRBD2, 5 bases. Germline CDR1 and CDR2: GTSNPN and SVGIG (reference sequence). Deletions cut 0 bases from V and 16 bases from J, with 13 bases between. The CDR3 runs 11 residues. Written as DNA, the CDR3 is TGTGCCTGGAGTGTGGAGGTCCAGCAATACTTC. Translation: CAWSVEVQQYF. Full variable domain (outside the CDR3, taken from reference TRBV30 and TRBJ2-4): SQTIHQWPATLVQPVGSPLSLECTVEGTSNPNLYWYRQAAGRGLQLLFYSVGIGQISSEVPQNLSASRPQDRQFILSSKKLLLSDSGFYLCAWSVEVQQYFGAGTRLSVL.

The CDR3 loop reads CASSPKETQYF. Here the CDR3 DNA reads TGTGCCAGCAGCCCTAAAGAGACCCAGTACTTC. The rearrangement uses TRBV7-2 and TRBJ2-5; D ambiguous. V shed 5 bases and J shed 3 bases, with 4 bases lying between them. The V gene's germline CDR1 is SGHTA and CDR2 FQGNSA. There are 11 residues in the CDR3.

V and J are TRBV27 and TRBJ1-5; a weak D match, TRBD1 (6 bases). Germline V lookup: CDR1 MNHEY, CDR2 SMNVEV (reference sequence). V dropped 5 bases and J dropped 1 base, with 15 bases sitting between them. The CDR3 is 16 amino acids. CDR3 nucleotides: TGTGCCAGCAGTGCGGACAGTAGGGTGAGCAATCAGCCCCAGCATTTT. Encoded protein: CASSADSRVSNQPQHF.

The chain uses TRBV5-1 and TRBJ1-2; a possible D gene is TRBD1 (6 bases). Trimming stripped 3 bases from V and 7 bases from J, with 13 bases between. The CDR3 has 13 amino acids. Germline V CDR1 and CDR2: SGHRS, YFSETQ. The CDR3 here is CASSSGGPSGYTF. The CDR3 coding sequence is TGCGCCAGCAGCTCCGGGGGGCCATCTGGCTACACCTTC.

The CDR3 here is CASSPRASGRVADTQYF. CDR3 DNA: TGCGCCAGCAGCCCCAGGGCTAGCGGGAGGGTCGCAGATACGCAGTATTTT. V usage is TRBV4-3 and J usage is TRBJ2-3, with TRBD2 matching over 12 bases. V trimming: 4 bases; J trimming: 4 bases; junction bases outside the gene matches: 9. CDR3 length: 17 amino acids. Germline V lookup: CDR1 LGHNA, CDR2 YSLEER.

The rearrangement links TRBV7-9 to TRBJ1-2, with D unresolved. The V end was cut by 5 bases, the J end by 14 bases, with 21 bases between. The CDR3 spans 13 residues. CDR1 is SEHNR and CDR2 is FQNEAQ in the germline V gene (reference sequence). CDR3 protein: CASSHRENLLITF. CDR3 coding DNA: TGTGCCAGCAGCCATCGGGAGAATTTACTCATAACCTTC. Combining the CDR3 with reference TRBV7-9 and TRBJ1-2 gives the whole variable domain DTGVSQNPRHKITKRGQNVTFRCDPISEHNRLYWYRQTLGQGPEFLTYFQNEAQLEKSRLLSDRFSAERPKGSFSTLEIQRTEQGDSAMYLCASSHRENLLITFGSGTRLTVV.

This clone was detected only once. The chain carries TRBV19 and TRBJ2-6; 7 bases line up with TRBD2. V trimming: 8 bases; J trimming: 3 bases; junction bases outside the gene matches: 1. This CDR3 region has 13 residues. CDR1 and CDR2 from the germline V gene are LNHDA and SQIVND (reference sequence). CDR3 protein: CASGLVGANVLTF. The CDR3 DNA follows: TGTGCCAGTGGACTAGTTGGGGCCAACGTCCTGACTTTC.

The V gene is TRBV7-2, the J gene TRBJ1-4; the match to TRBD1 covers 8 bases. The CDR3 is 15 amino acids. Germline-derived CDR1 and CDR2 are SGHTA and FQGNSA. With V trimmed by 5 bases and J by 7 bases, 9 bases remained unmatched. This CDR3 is CASSPQGGTGEKLFF. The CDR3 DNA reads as TGTGCCAGCAGCCCACAAGGGGGGACAGGTGAAAAACTGTTTTTT.